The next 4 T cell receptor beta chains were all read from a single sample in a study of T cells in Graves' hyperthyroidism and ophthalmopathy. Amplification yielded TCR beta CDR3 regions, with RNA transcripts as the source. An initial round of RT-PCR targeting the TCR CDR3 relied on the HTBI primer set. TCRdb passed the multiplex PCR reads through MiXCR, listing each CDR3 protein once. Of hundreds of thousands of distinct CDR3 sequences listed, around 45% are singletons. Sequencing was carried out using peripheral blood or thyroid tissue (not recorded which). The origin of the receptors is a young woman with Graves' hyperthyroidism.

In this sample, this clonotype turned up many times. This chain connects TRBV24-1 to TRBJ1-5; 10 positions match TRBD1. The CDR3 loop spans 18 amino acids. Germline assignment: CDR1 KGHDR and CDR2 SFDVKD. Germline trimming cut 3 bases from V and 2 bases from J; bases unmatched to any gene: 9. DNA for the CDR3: TGTGCCACCAGTGATGGGCGGCTTGGGACAGGGGGCAATCAGCCCCAGCATTTT. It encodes CATSDGRLGTGGNQPQHF.

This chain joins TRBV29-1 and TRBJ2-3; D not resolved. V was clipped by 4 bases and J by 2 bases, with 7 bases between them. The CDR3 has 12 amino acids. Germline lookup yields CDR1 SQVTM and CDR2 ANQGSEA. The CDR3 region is CSVVGDTDTQYF. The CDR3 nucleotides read TGCAGCGTTGTAGGCGACACAGATACGCAGTATTTT.

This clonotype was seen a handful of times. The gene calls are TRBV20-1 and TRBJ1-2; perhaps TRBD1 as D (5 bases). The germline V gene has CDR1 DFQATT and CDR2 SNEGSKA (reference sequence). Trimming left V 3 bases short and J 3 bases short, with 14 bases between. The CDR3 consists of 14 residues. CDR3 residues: CSASRGDLDYGYTF. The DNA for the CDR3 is TGCAGTGCTAGCCGTGGGGACCTCGACTATGGCTACACCTTC.

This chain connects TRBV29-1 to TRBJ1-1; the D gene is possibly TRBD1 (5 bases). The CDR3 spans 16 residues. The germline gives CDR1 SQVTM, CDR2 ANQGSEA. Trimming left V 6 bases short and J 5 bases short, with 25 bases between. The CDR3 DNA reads TGCAGCGTCGTTCCCGGGGGGACGGCTCTGTTTACTGAAGCTTTCTTT. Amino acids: CSVVPGGTALFTEAFF.